The 31 T cell receptor beta chains given below trace back to one sample, sequenced in a study of OX40 agonist ivuxolimab in advanced cancers. Profiling relied on immunoSEQ multiplex PCR, and the TCRdb table lists in-frame clones only, not all of them. The sample includes approximately 74,000 clones, 90% of them seen just once. This specimen was CD4+ or CD8+ T cells sorted from blood, taken in a trial of the OX40 agonist ivuxolimab. These receptors all stem from an adult with an advanced solid tumor such as melanoma, head and neck, liver or kidney cancer.

The chain has TRBV18 and TRBJ2-5; unclear D gene. The CDR3 consists of 14 residues. CDR1 and CDR2 from the germline V gene are KGHSH and LQKENI. Trimming took 3 bases from V and 2 from J, leaving 10 bases between them. The CDR3 here is CASSPSFLQETQYF. CDR3 DNA: TGTGCCAGCTCACCCAGTTTCTTACAAGAGACCCAGTACTTC.

This chain uses TRBV10-3 with TRBJ2-7, with TRBD2 matching over 8 bases. The CDR3 spans 13 residues. Germline loops: CDR1 ENHRY, CDR2 SYGVKD. J gave up 0 bases and V 7 bases, and 2 bases lay outside the gene matches. The CDR3 here is CAIKGTSSYEQYF. As DNA, the CDR3 is TGTGCCATCAAAGGGACTAGCTCCTACGAGCAGTACTTC.

V gene TRBV7-2 combines with J gene TRBJ2-5, with 11 bases identical to TRBD1. The CDR3 is made up of 14 amino acids. Per the germline V gene, CDR1 is SGHTA and CDR2 is FQGNSA. J gave up 5 bases and V 4 bases, and 3 bases lay outside the gene matches. CDR3: CASSSDRGQETQYF. For the CDR3, the DNA is TGTGCCAGCAGCTCGGACAGGGGGCAGGAGACCCAGTACTTC. Drawing the rest from reference TRBV7-2 and TRBJ2-5, the complete variable domain is GAGVSQSPSNKVTEKGKDVELRCDPISGHTALYWYRQSLGQGLEFLIYFQGNSAPDKSGLPSDRFSAERTGGSVSTLTIQRTQQEDSAVYLCASSSDRGQETQYFGPGTRLLVL.

The rearrangement uses TRBV18 and TRBJ2-5; D is perhaps TRBD2 (6 bases). The J call may not be correct, given that the DNA end is closer to TRBJ2-7. Germline values: CDR1 KGHSH, CDR2 LQKENI. The CDR3 is made up of 16 amino acids. CDR3 sequence: CASSPTTGTLTYEQYF. In nucleotides, the CDR3 is TGTGCCAGCTCACCCACAACCGGGACTCTGACCTACGAGCAGTACTTC.

This chain connects TRBV19 to TRBJ1-4; possibly TRBD1 for D (5 bases). The CDR3 extends over 15 amino acids. Trimming shortened V by 4 bases and J by 8 bases, and 17 bases separated the two germline ends. CDR1 LNHDA and CDR2 SQIVND come from the germline V gene (reference sequence). CDR3 in DNA: TGTGCCAGTAGTAGGGGACCCTCACCTGGCGAAAAACTGTTTTTT. It is translated as CASSRGPSPGEKLFF.

V usage is TRBV11-3 and J usage is TRBJ2-1; weak D call: TRBD1 (5 bases). V dropped 3 bases and J dropped 10 bases, with 13 bases sitting between them. From germline, CDR1 is SGHNT and CDR2 YENEEA. The CDR3 contains 13 residues. In nucleotides, the CDR3 is TGTGCCAGCAGCTTGGCAGGGTTCACCGAGCAGTTCTTC. Its protein product is CASSLAGFTEQFF.

The chain carries TRBV18 and TRBJ1-1; D gene ambiguous. This CDR3 is 12 amino acids long. CDR1 KGHSH and CDR2 LQKENI come from the germline V gene. The V end lost 3 bases, the J end lost 1 base, and 3 bases lay between the germline ends. The CDR3 region has the DNA TGTGCCAGCTCACCCACGAACACTGAAGCTTTCTTT. It specifies CASSPTNTEAFF.

V usage is TRBV10-3 and J usage is TRBJ1-2, with 8 positions matching TRBD1. This CDR3 is 13 amino acids long. Germline V gives CDR1 ENHRY, CDR2 SYGVKD. J was trimmed by 7 bases and V by 6 bases; bases with no gene match: 7. The CDR3 DNA reads as TGTGCCATCAGCAACAGGGGGGGCTCTGGCTACACCTTC. It yields the protein CAISNRGGSGYTF.

This chain uses TRBV10-2 with TRBJ2-3, with 15 nucleotides matching TRBD2. This CDR3 has 16 residues. Germline values: CDR1 WSHSY, CDR2 SAAADI. With 6 bases clipped from V and 4 bases from J, the junction kept 5 bases outside the gene matches. The CDR3 protein is CASSPGTSGRPDTQYF. Written as DNA, the CDR3 is TGCGCCAGCAGCCCGGGGACTAGCGGGAGGCCAGATACGCAGTATTTT.

The chain carries TRBV27 and TRBJ2-1; TRBD1 matches at 7 bases. CDR3 length: 16 residues. With V trimmed by 3 bases and J by 4 bases, 9 bases remained unmatched. The V gene's germline CDR1 is MNHEY and CDR2 SMNVEV (reference sequence). The CDR3 region has the DNA TGTGCCAGCAGTTTCTCCGCCAGGGGGAAATACAATGAGCAGTTCTTC. Residues: CASSFSARGKYNEQFF.

The J gene is TRBJ2-7, the V gene TRBV5-4, with TRBD2 as a possible D gene (6 bases). Germline values: CDR1 SGHNT, CDR2 YYREEE (reference sequence). The CDR3 is 15 amino acids. Trimming shortened V by 1 base and J by 7 bases, and 18 bases separated the two germline ends. The CDR3 sequence is CASSLLVGGSEEQYF. In DNA form, the CDR3 reads TGTGCCAGCAGCTTGCTGGTCGGGGGATCGGAAGAGCAGTACTTC.

This sequence joins TRBV6-5 and TRBJ1-2; unclear D gene. CDR1 MNHEY and CDR2 SVGAGI come from the germline V gene. Trimming stripped 0 bases from V and 8 bases from J, with 13 bases between. The CDR3 length is 14 residues. CDR3 residues: CASSYSGGPWGYTF. In DNA form, the CDR3 reads TGTGCCAGCAGTTACTCAGGCGGGCCCTGGGGCTACACCTTC.

This sequence joins TRBV7-2 and TRBJ2-3; D is possibly TRBD2 (5 bases). The CDR3 extends over 13 amino acids. The V gene's germline CDR1 is SGHTA and CDR2 FQGNSA. V gave up 5 bases and J gave up 6 bases, with 12 bases separating them. CDR3 sequence reads: CASSPWSGDTQYF. CDR3 DNA sequence: TGTGCCAGCAGCCCTTGGAGCGGTGATACGCAGTATTTT.

The rearrangement links TRBV6-5 to TRBJ2-7, with TRBD1 identical over 10 bases. This CDR3 is 15 amino acids long. The germline CDR1 and CDR2 sequences are MNHEY and SVGAGI. The V and J ends lost 6 bases and 5 bases, in that order; junction bases with no gene match: 10. CDR3 protein: CASSARTGGLHEQYF. The DNA for the CDR3 is TGTGCCAGCAGCGCCCGGACAGGGGGTCTTCACGAGCAGTACTTC.

In its sample, this clone was seen a few times. The chain couples TRBV18 to TRBJ1-2; D is unresolved. The CDR3 covers 12 residues. Deletions cut 1 base from V and 8 bases from J, with 8 bases between. The germline V gene encodes CDR1 KGHSH and CDR2 LQKENI. CDR3 sequence: CASSPRAEGYTF. CDR3 DNA sequence: TGTGCCAGCTCACCACGGGCAGAGGGCTACACCTTC.

The chain joins TRBV5-1 to TRBJ2-7; TRBD2 agrees at 11 bases. Germline V gene sequence: CDR1 SGHRS, CDR2 YFSETQ. This CDR3 region has 14 residues. V lost 5 bases to trimming and J lost 6 bases; unmatched junction nucleotides: 7. CDR3 amino acids: CASRNPGLAAEQYF. DNA of the CDR3: TGCGCCAGCAGGAACCCGGGACTAGCGGCCGAGCAGTACTTC.

This clone was found once. This chain joins TRBV28 and TRBJ2-4; 8 positions agree with TRBD2. The germline V gene has CDR1 MDHEN and CDR2 SYDVKM. V gave up 1 base and J gave up 5 bases; unmatched junction bases: 4. CDR3 length: 15 residues. CDR3 sequence: CASSLSGGVQNIQYF. In DNA form, the CDR3 reads TGTGCCAGCAGTTTATCCGGGGGGGTTCAAAACATTCAGTACTTC.

The CDR3 nucleotides are TGTGCCAGCAGCTTGGTCGTAGGGCATGAAAAACTGTTTTTT. Translated, it gives CASSLVVGHEKLFF. The chain links TRBV7-2 to TRBJ1-4; no firm D call. CDR1 and CDR2 from the germline V gene are SGHTA and FQGNSA. The CDR3 is 14 amino acids. Trimming took 3 bases from V and 6 from J, leaving 11 bases between them.

The chain joins TRBV11-3 to TRBJ2-4; D call uncertain. V gave up 2 bases and J gave up 7 bases, with 12 bases separating them. The CDR3 extends over 14 amino acids. Germline V gives CDR1 SGHNT, CDR2 YENEEA. CDR3 amino acids: CASSLSTIGNIQYF. The CDR3 DNA sequence: TGTGCCAGCAGCTTATCCACCATTGGTAACATTCAGTACTTC.

This chain uses TRBV7-3 with TRBJ2-3, with unresolved D. The CDR3 is 14 residues long. Trimming cost V 1 base and J 4 bases, with 9 bases left between them. CDR1 is SGHTA and CDR2 is FQGTGA in the germline V gene. The CDR3: CASSLNSPPDTQYF. The CDR3 DNA sequence: TGTGCCAGCAGCTTAAACAGCCCGCCAGATACGCAGTATTTT.

The V and J genes are TRBV6-5 and TRBJ1-2, with 8 bases that match TRBD1. The germline CDR1 and CDR2 sequences are MNHEY and SVGAGI. The CDR3 runs to 13 residues. With 6 bases clipped from V and 7 bases from J, the junction kept 7 bases outside the gene matches. CDR3 amino acids: CASRPPGGGGYTF. The CDR3 DNA is TGTGCCAGCAGACCTCCAGGGGGCGGTGGCTACACCTTC.

V is TRBV28 and J is TRBJ1-5, with 8 positions matching TRBD1. Trimming cost V 6 bases and J 7 bases; bases outside gene matches: 14. The CDR3 is made up of 16 amino acids. CDR1 and CDR2 (germline): MDHEN, SYDVKM. Here the CDR3 DNA reads TGTGCCAGCAGCCCACCCCGGACAGGGTGGAACCAGCCCCAGCATTTT. Translation gives CASSPPRTGWNQPQHF.

The chain combines TRBV7-3 with TRBJ2-3; the D is unclear. Trimming removed 4 bases at V and 8 bases at J, with 13 bases between. This CDR3 is 13 amino acids long. Germline V lookup: CDR1 SGHTA, CDR2 FQGTGA. The CDR3 sequence: CASSSGQFSTQYF. CDR3 nucleotides: TGTGCCAGCAGCTCGGGTCAGTTTTCTACGCAGTATTTT.

This clone was counted a single time. The chain recombines TRBV6-5 with TRBJ2-2; D ambiguous. The germline V gene has CDR1 MNHEY and CDR2 SVGAGI. There are 13 residues in the CDR3. The V and J ends lost 6 bases and 0 bases respectively, with 5 bases between them. This chain's CDR3 is CASRITNTGELFF. CDR3 sequence (DNA): TGTGCCAGCAGGATCACGAACACCGGGGAGCTGTTTTTT.

J is TRBJ1-2 and V is TRBV28; tentatively, D is TRBD1 (6 bases). The germline V gene has CDR1 MDHEN and CDR2 SYDVKM. Trimming left V 1 base short and J 2 bases short, with 17 bases between. The CDR3 is 17 amino acids. The CDR3: CASSLSRPGTQNYGYTF. The CDR3 DNA reads as TGTGCCAGCAGTTTATCTCGGCCCGGGACACAAAACTATGGCTACACCTTC.

The chain has TRBV28 and TRBJ1-2, with D uncertain. Trimming took 2 bases from V and 4 from J, leaving 5 bases between them. The CDR3 runs 12 residues. Germline loops: CDR1 MDHEN, CDR2 SYDVKM. The CDR3 bases are TGTGCCAGCAGTTTAATGAGCTATGGCTACACCTTC. Amino acids: CASSLMSYGYTF.

The chain uses TRBV29-1 and TRBJ2-7; D is unresolved. Trimming removed 8 bases at V and 3 bases at J, with 20 bases between. There are 14 residues in the CDR3. The V gene's germline CDR1 is SQVTM and CDR2 ANQGSEA. In DNA form, the CDR3 reads TGCAGCCCCCCCCAGCTCTCGCCGCTCTACGAGCAGTACTTC. Its translation: CSPPQLSPLYEQYF.

The chain has TRBV9 and TRBJ2-2, with D perhaps matching TRBD1 (5 bases). This CDR3 has 16 amino acids. Germline CDR1 and CDR2: SGDLS and YYNGEE. V was pared by 4 bases and J by 0 bases, with 13 bases between. The CDR3 DNA reads TGTGCCAGCAGCTTGAGCAGGGCGGCGAACACCGGGGAGCTGTTTTTT. Protein sequence: CASSLSRAANTGELFF.

The V and J genes are TRBV7-9 and TRBJ2-2, with 8 bases matching TRBD2. Germline V gene lookup returns CDR1 SEHNR and CDR2 FQNEAQ (reference sequence). The CDR3 contains 16 residues. The junction had 9 bases not matched to a gene; V was cut back by 4 bases and J by 5 bases. Here the CDR3 reads CASSSQGLAGTGELFF. CDR3 nucleotide sequence: TGTGCCAGCAGCTCCCAGGGGCTAGCGGGTACCGGGGAGCTGTTTTTT.

This chain links TRBV6-5 with TRBJ1-2; D remains unclear. Per germline, CDR1 MNHEY and CDR2 SVGAGI. V lost 6 bases and J lost 8, with 13 bases in between. The CDR3 spans 12 residues. DNA of the CDR3: TGTGCCAGCAGCGACCGATTGGTGGGCTACACCTTC. This gives the protein CASSDRLVGYTF.

The chain joins TRBV18 to TRBJ2-7, with TRBD1 as a possible D gene (5 bases). Per the germline V gene, CDR1 is KGHSH and CDR2 is LQKENI. Trimming removed 3 bases at V and 6 bases at J, with 12 bases between. This CDR3 comprises 13 residues. CDR3: CASSPPTAGEQYF. The DNA of the CDR3 is TGTGCCAGCTCACCGCCGACAGCTGGCGAGCAGTACTTC.